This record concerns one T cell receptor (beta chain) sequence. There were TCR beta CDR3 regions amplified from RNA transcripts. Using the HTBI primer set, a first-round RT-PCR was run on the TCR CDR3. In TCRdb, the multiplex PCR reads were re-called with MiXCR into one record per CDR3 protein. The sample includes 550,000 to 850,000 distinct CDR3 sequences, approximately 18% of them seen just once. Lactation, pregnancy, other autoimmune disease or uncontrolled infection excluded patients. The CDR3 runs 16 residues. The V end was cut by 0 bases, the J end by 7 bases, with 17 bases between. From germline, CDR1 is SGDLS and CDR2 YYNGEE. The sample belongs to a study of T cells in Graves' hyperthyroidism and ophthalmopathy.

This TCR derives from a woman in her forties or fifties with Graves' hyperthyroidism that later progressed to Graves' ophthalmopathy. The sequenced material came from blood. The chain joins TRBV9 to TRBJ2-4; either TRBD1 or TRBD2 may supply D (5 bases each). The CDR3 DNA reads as TGTGCCAGCAGCGTAGCCTATAGGGGACCGGGGAACATTCAGTACTTC. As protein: CASSVAYRGPGNIQYF.